Listed here are 27 T cell receptor beta chains from one sample, sequenced in a study of cytomegalovirus exposure and HLA in healthy donors (dated by TCRdb to the late 2010s). The library came from the immunoSEQ multiplex PCR assay. TCRdb holds this immuneACCESS table with in-frame rearrangements only. Some clones are missing; in checked studies, unresolved V genes explain under half, and the rest has no known cause. Here the sample has under 140,000 clones; approximately 90% occur a single time. Of the sample, 1.5% to 2% is held by the ten largest clones. The sample consisted of PBMCs. These TCRs come from a woman under 30 in good health and CMV-seronegative.

The chain recombines TRBV11-1 with TRBJ2-7, with D possibly matching TRBD2 (5 bases). The V gene lost 5 bases and the J gene lost 3 bases, with 17 bases spanning the gap. This CDR3 contains 15 residues. In germline, CDR1 is SGHAT, CDR2 FQDESV (reference sequence). CDR3 DNA sequence: TGTGCCAGCAGCCCCCGGGATACTGGGAACTACGAGCAGTACTTC. This translates into CASSPRDTGNYEQYF.

V is TRBV28 and J is TRBJ2-5, with 9 bases fitting TRBD2. The germline V gene has CDR1 MDHEN and CDR2 SYDVKM. V was pared by 3 bases and J by 7 bases, with 6 bases of the junction left unmatched. This CDR3 is built from 14 residues. CDR3 nucleotide sequence: TGTGCCAGCAGTTTGAGCGGGGGGCAGGGGACCCAGTACTTC. This codes for CASSLSGGQGTQYF.

V usage is TRBV28 and J usage is TRBJ2-5; 9 positions match TRBD2. Losses at the gene ends were 3 bases for V and 0 bases for J; bases not matched to a gene: 5. The CDR3 is made up of 16 amino acids. Germline V CDR1 and CDR2: MDHEN, SYDVKM. The CDR3 loop reads CASSLLSGGYQETQYF. The CDR3, as DNA: TGTGCCAGCAGTTTGCTCAGCGGGGGGTACCAAGAGACCCAGTACTTC.

The chain joins TRBV7-9 to TRBJ2-1, with a tentative D call TRBD1 (5 bases). From germline, CDR1 is SEHNR and CDR2 FQNEAQ (reference sequence). The CDR3 spans 12 residues. With 5 bases removed from V and 9 bases from J, the gap between germline ends came to 11 bases. The CDR3 protein is CASSQGVGEQFF. CDR3 in DNA: TGTGCCAGCAGCCAAGGGGTGGGTGAGCAGTTCTTC.

The chain recombines TRBV13 with TRBJ2-3; TRBD2 might be the D (5 bases). Deletions cut 3 bases from V and 2 bases from J, with 6 bases between. This CDR3 has 13 amino acids. Per germline, CDR1 PRHDT and CDR2 FYEKMQ (reference sequence). The CDR3 spells CASSFGVTDTQYF. The CDR3 DNA reads TGTGCCAGCAGCTTCGGGGTCACAGATACGCAGTATTTT.

The gene calls are TRBV15 and TRBJ2-2; no clear D. CDR3 length: 15 amino acids. From germline, CDR1 is LNHNV and CDR2 YYDKDF (reference sequence). The V gene lost 3 bases and the J gene lost 3 bases, with 11 bases spanning the gap. Here the CDR3 reads CATSRTLTDTGELFF. The CDR3 DNA follows: TGTGCCACCAGCAGGACTCTGACGGACACCGGGGAGCTGTTTTTT.

The rearrangement links TRBV10-3 to TRBJ1-2, with 7 bases fitting TRBD1. The CDR3 extends over 14 amino acids. Losses at the gene ends were 0 bases for V and 2 bases for J; bases not matched to a gene: 0. Germline CDR1 and CDR2: ENHRY and SYGVKD. The CDR3 bases are TGTGCCATCAGTGAGTCAGGGGGCAACTATGGCTACACCTTC. As protein: CAISESGGNYGYTF.

The DNA for the CDR3 is TGTGCCAGCAGCTTAGTAACACAGTACGAGCAGTACTTC. This gives the protein CASSLVTQYEQYF. This chain joins TRBV13 and TRBJ2-7; no definite D call. Between the trimmed V and J ends, which lost 1 base and 4 bases, there was a span of 8 bases. In germline, CDR1 is PRHDT, CDR2 FYEKMQ (reference sequence). This CDR3 has 13 residues.

The V gene is TRBV6-5, the J gene TRBJ1-6, with D unresolved. The CDR3 extends over 13 amino acids. The V end lost 6 bases, the J end lost 4 bases, and 7 bases lay between the germline ends. Germline V gene data show CDR1 as MNHEY and CDR2 as SVGAGI. Written as DNA, the CDR3 is TGTGCCAGCAGCCGGGAGTATAATTCACCCCTCCACTTT. Its protein is CASSREYNSPLHF.

The chain couples TRBV4-2 to TRBJ2-1; 9 nucleotides match TRBD2. Germline V CDR1 and CDR2: LGHNA, YNFKEQ. Unmatched junction bases numbered 12, after V lost 1 base and J lost 5 bases. The CDR3 is 18 amino acids. CDR3 sequence (DNA): TGTGCCAGCAGCCAAGTCGCGCGGGGGGGCCGCTTCAACAATGAGCAGTTCTTC. It specifies CASSQVARGGRFNNEQFF.

V and J are TRBV5-6 and TRBJ2-5; 12 positions agree with TRBD2. V lost 0 bases to trimming and J lost 0 bases; unmatched junction nucleotides: 3. The germline CDR1 and CDR2 sequences are SGHDT and YYEEEE. This CDR3 has 17 amino acids. CDR3 bases: TGTGCCAGCAGCTTGGGACTAGCGGGGGCGTACCAAGAGACCCAGTACTTC. It codes for CASSLGLAGAYQETQYF.

The chain carries TRBV5-1 and TRBJ2-4, with D possibly TRBD2 on 6 matching bases. The CDR3 is 16 residues long. Trimming took 0 bases from V and 10 from J, leaving 20 bases between them. Looked up from germline, CDR1 is SGHRS and CDR2 is YFSETQ. DNA of the CDR3: TGCGCCAGCAGCTTGGCCACCCCGGGAGCCCTAGAGATTCAGTACTTC. This encodes CASSLATPGALEIQYF.

This chain's CDR3 is CSVEDRGRIKNIQYF. In nucleotides, the CDR3 is TGCAGCGTTGAAGACAGGGGACGGATTAAAAACATTCAGTACTTC. The genes are TRBV29-1 and TRBJ2-4, with D possibly TRBD1 on 6 matching bases. Trimming stripped 0 bases from V and 4 bases from J, with 13 bases between. The CDR3 consists of 15 residues. The germline V gene encodes CDR1 SQVTM and CDR2 ANQGSEA.

Only one count was recorded for this clone. The chain is built from TRBV6-1 and TRBJ2-3; TRBD1 agrees at 11 bases. The ends lost 2 bases at V and 5 bases at J; junction bases unmatched: 3. The CDR3 has 15 amino acids. CDR1 is MNHNS, CDR2 SASEGT, per germline. The CDR3 DNA is TGTGCCAGCAGTGAAATGGGACAGGGGGGAGATACGCAGTATTTT. It yields the protein CASSEMGQGGDTQYF.

The chain employs TRBV5-8 and TRBJ2-7; 9 bases map to TRBD2. Trimming at V came to 5 bases and at J to 0 bases, leaving 15 bases not matched to a gene. Germline V gene lookup returns CDR1 SGHTS and CDR2 YDEGEE. This CDR3 has 18 residues. CDR3 sequence reads: CASSSRDTYSGSSYEQYF. DNA for the CDR3: TGTGCCAGCAGTTCACGGGACACTTATAGCGGGAGCTCCTACGAGCAGTACTTC.

This clone appeared once. The chain uses TRBV30 and TRBJ1-5, with D tentatively TRBD1 (5 bases). This CDR3 comprises 13 residues. The germline V gene encodes CDR1 GTSNPN and CDR2 SVGIG (reference sequence). Between the trimmed V and J ends, which lost 0 bases and 11 bases, there was a span of 14 bases. CDR3 in amino acids: CAWSVDSIGAQHF. In DNA, the CDR3 is TGTGCCTGGAGTGTCGACAGTATAGGAGCCCAGCATTTT.

The V call is TRBV28, the J call TRBJ2-7; maybe TRBD1 (6 bases). The CDR3 extends over 15 amino acids. The germline V gene encodes CDR1 MDHEN and CDR2 SYDVKM. The V gene lost 6 bases and the J gene lost 0 bases, with 15 bases spanning the gap. The CDR3 nucleotides are TGTGCCAGCAGGGGAACAGGGACGATCTCCTACGAGCAGTACTTC. It specifies CASRGTGTISYEQYF.

This chain connects TRBV28 to TRBJ2-4; 8 bases agree with TRBD1. The ends lost 9 bases at V and 0 bases at J; junction bases unmatched: 4. The CDR3 length is 14 residues. CDR1 is MDHEN and CDR2 is SYDVKM in the germline V gene. CDR3 amino acids: CASTGGLAKNIQYF. CDR3 DNA: TGTGCCAGTACAGGGGGTCTAGCCAAAAACATTCAGTACTTC.

V and J are TRBV7-2 and TRBJ1-2; 10 nucleotides line up with TRBD1. CDR3 length: 14 amino acids. Germline V CDR1 and CDR2: SGHTA, FQGNSA. V shed 2 bases, J shed 5 bases, and the junction held 2 bases outside the gene matches. CDR3: CASSLSGQGYGYTF. The DNA for the CDR3 is TGTGCCAGCAGCTTATCGGGACAGGGGTATGGCTACACCTTC.

The J gene is TRBJ2-5, the V gene TRBV5-1, with 9 bases identical to TRBD1. Germline V gene sequence: CDR1 SGHRS, CDR2 YFSETQ. This CDR3 has 13 residues. V dropped 7 bases and J dropped 4; count of bases not matched to a gene: 5. The CDR3 coding sequence is TGCGCCAGCGATAGGGGACAGGGAGAGACCCAGTACTTC. Translating gives CASDRGQGETQYF. The whole variable domain, filled in from reference TRBV5-1 and TRBJ2-5, reads KAGVTQTPRYLIKTRGQQVTLSCSPISGHRSVSWYQQTPGQGLQFLFEYFSETQRNKGNFPGRFSGRQFSNSRSEMNVSTLELGDSALYLCASDRGQGETQYFGPGTRLLVL.

The J gene is TRBJ2-7, the V gene TRBV27; tentatively, D is TRBD1 (6 bases). Trimming removed 6 bases from V and 3 bases from J, with 15 bases in between. The CDR3 consists of 14 residues. Germline CDR1 and CDR2: MNHEY and SMNVEV (reference sequence). For the CDR3, the DNA is TGTGCCAGCAGACCGCGGACAGTAAACTACGAGCAGTACTTC. The encoded protein is CASRPRTVNYEQYF.

The chain has TRBV18 and TRBJ2-1, with TRBD2 matching 12 bases. This CDR3 has 15 amino acids. The V gene end was trimmed by 3 bases and the J gene end by 6 bases; junction bases not matched to a gene: 3. The V gene's germline CDR1 is KGHSH and CDR2 LQKENI. The CDR3 is CASSPQTSGSNEQFF. The CDR3 DNA is TGTGCCAGCTCACCTCAGACTAGCGGGAGCAATGAGCAGTTCTTC.

The sample holds many counts of this clone. This chain joins TRBV6-5 and TRBJ1-6; 7 bases are a match to TRBD1. This CDR3 spans 14 amino acids. Germline loops: CDR1 MNHEY, CDR2 SVGAGI. Unmatched junction bases numbered 6, after V lost 6 bases and J lost 7 bases. CDR3 protein: CASRAGTDNSPLHF. The CDR3 nucleotides are TGTGCCAGCAGGGCCGGGACAGACAATTCACCCCTCCACTTT.

This clone was counted between two and nine times. The rearrangement uses TRBV5-4 and TRBJ1-2; 12 bases match TRBD1. The CDR3 sequence is 17 residues long. The V segment lost 4 bases and the J segment 3 bases; nucleotides outside the gene matches: 10. Germline V gene sequence: CDR1 SGHNT, CDR2 YYREEE (reference sequence). CDR3 bases: TGTGCCAGCAGCCCCGGGACAGGGGGCATTGCAGACTATGGCTACACCTTC. It yields the protein CASSPGTGGIADYGYTF.

The V call is TRBV9, the J call TRBJ2-1; no firm D call. V shed 3 bases and J shed 9 bases, with 10 bases lying between them. The length of the CDR3 is 12 residues. The V gene's germline CDR1 is SGDLS and CDR2 YYNGEE. The CDR3 is CASSASSTEQFF. CDR3 DNA sequence: TGTGCCAGCAGCGCATCTAGTACTGAGCAGTTCTTC.

The V gene is TRBV5-1, the J gene TRBJ2-7; D may be TRBD2 (6 bases). Trimming removed 4 bases from V and 6 bases from J, with 17 bases in between. CDR3 length equals 14 residues. The germline gives CDR1 SGHRS, CDR2 YFSETQ. The DNA of the CDR3 is TGCGCCAGCAGCCCCACTGCGGGGTTTGTCGAGCAGTACTTC. Translating gives CASSPTAGFVEQYF.

This CDR3 is CAIRDISSYEQYF. For the CDR3, the DNA is TGTGCCATCAGGGACATCAGCTCCTACGAGCAGTACTTC. The genes are TRBV10-3 and TRBJ2-7; tentatively, D is TRBD1 (5 bases). CDR1 ENHRY and CDR2 SYGVKD come from the germline V gene. Trimming cost V 6 bases and J 0 bases, with 9 bases left between them. The CDR3 is made up of 13 amino acids.